This TCR beta chain was found in a study of blood T cell repertoires in COVID-19 (dated by TCRdb to 2018 to 2020). Background on the whole study: Collaborator samples came from the United States, Italy and Spain and covered acute and convalescent phases of COVID-19. The repertoires were released in a freely available public database meant as a resource for research on the immune response to SARS-CoV-2. Where HLA class I and class II types were available, the types were taken from metadata supplied by the sample provider, not from assay-based typing. Deeply sampled blood TCRbeta repertoires from subjects exposed to, actively infected with, or recovered from COVID-19 were included in the dataset. The samples were drawn from two sources: the first 160 participants of the ongoing ImmuneRACE study, and 1,200 or so subjects contributed by 6 global collaborators. The prospective study material was composed of cDNA or gDNA derived from T cells, B-cell-depleted T cells, or PBMCs. Nearly every sample came with metadata listing a de-identified subject ID, COVID-19 status, age in years and sex. The study at large found these results: How much clinical and demographic metadata was included differed by source and by participant, and the metadata was provided uncurated.

The germline V gene (reference sequence) provides CDR1 LNHDA and CDR2 SQIVND. Trimming leaves V shorter by 10 bases and J shorter by 4 bases, with the junction holding 11 bases beyond the gene matches. Taken from cysteine to phenylalanine, the CDR3 has 14 residues. Only the CDR3 DNA is retained, 42 bases long and in frame from the first base. Enrolling through a virtual design, the prospective study's participants ranged in age from roughly 18 to 90 years and lived across 24 United States geographic areas. Cohort assignment in the prospective study relied on participant-reported clinical history from a screening survey and a study questionnaire. ImmuneRACE Cohort 3 recovered participants were defined by two consecutive negative NP/OP PCR tests, healthcare professional clearance, or symptom resolution. In the prospective study, mobile phlebotomists collected whole blood, serum and a nasopharyngeal or oropharyngeal swab from each participant. Participants in the prospective study had the option to provide additional blood draws and questionnaires over a roughly two-month period. Blood samples from the prospective study were shipped frozen or at room temperature prior to DNA extraction.

Note on this clone: Its antigen has not been determined. Base qualities were left out, and no much larger clone turns up one base away.

TCRbeta CDR3 regions were amplified from genomic DNA using the immunoSEQ Assay, a bias-controlled multiplex PCR. The authors' analysis ran thus. The number of nucleated cells in each sample was estimated from the amplification of reference gene primers within the assay. Sequence reads were collapsed and filtered to measure the absolute abundance of every unique TCRbeta CDR3 rearrangement. For each sample, productive Simpson clonality was calculated by taking the square root of Simpson's diversity index across productive rearrangements. The clones in this table, taken by TCRdb from immuneACCESS, are in-frame only. Not every clone is retained; where verified, under half of the shortfall comes from an unresolved V gene, and the cause of the rest is unknown. V and J calls and clone size follow that table, whereas D and trimming were derived from the DNA. This sample gives about 210,000 clones in total; around 89% of them show up just once. The ten largest clones take up about 8.8% of the sample.

This clonotype originated in a woman aged 18-30 years who had recovered from COVID-19. The V gene is TRBV19 and the J gene is TRBJ2-3, and 7 bases in between align with TRBD1. The specimen sequenced was PBMCs or T cells enriched from blood (not recorded which). The DNA sequence is TGTGCCACACAGGGGTTCGGAACCCCAGATACGCAGTATTTT. Translated, this gives CATQGFGTPDTQYF.